The subject of this entry is one T cell receptor (beta chain). Its antigen is as yet unknown. The data belong to a study of regulatory T cells in long-lasting Graves disease. Background on the study: With positive TSH receptor antibodies and over 5 years of antithyroid drugs, Graves' disease was considered persistent. Study-level findings and limits: Persistent disease showed a preference for TRBV28, TRBJ1-2 and TRBJ2-5.

The germline V gene has CDR1 SGHRS and CDR2 YFSETQ. This CDR3 is built from 13 residues. V was trimmed by 1 base and J by 3 bases, leaving 8 bases between them. Time point defined: persistent/refractory GD, antithyroid drugs over 5 years with positive TRAb. The authors made the TCR library using RNA they extracted from PBMCs. Library construction for TCR beta used iRepertoire HTBI primers and Arm-PCR of CDR3 regions. In the study's own analysis: Identification across samples found about 61 TRBV and about 13 TRBJ segments. TCRdb recomputed calls from the multiplex PCR reads with MiXCR, one row per CDR3 protein. TCRdb's processing, not the authors', yielded these V and J calls. The sample holds 500,000 to 700,000 distinct CDR3 sequences, 25% to 30% seen once.

The sequence was obtained from a female donor with Graves disease. The material was peripheral blood mononuclear cells (PBMCs), obtained when the disease was refractory, from a patient treated with antithyroid drugs. The chain employs TRBV5-1 and TRBJ2-7; TRBD1 might be the D (5 bases). This CDR3 is CASSLRGVYEQYF. CDR3 nucleotides: TGCGCCAGCAGCTTGAGGGGTGTCTACGAGCAGTACTTC. The full variable domain, with the rest looked up from reference TRBV5-1 and TRBJ2-7, is KAGVTQTPRYLIKTRGQQVTLSCSPISGHRSVSWYQQTPGQGLQFLFEYFSETQRNKGNFPGRFSGRQFSNSRSEMNVSTLELGDSALYLCASSLRGVYEQYFGPGTRLTVT.